The 28 T cell receptor beta chains listed next were all sequenced from one sample in a study of T cell clonotyping in hematopoietic cell transplantation. Some clones are missing from TCRdb's copy, which holds only in-frame ones; the method was immunoSEQ multiplex PCR. The repertoire holds 4,200 or so clones, with 76% as singletons. The specimen comprised peripheral blood mononuclear cells, sampled 100 days after allogeneic stem cell transplant. The receptors shown here come from a male patient aged 45-60 years who had an allogeneic stem cell transplant from an unrelated donor, so the T cells may come from the graft donor. Some clones in this sample may be carry-over from other donors' samples.

The table lists this clone with a few counts. The CDR3 region is CASSLGTSPYSNQPQHF. DNA for the CDR3: TGTGCCAGCAGTTTAGGGACATCCCCTTATAGCAATCAGCCCCAGCATTTT. This chain links TRBV28 with TRBJ1-5; tentatively, D is TRBD1 (6 bases). Germline V CDR1 and CDR2: MDHEN, SYDVKM. Deletions cut 2 bases from V and 0 bases from J, with 14 bases between. This CDR3 is 17 amino acids long.

CDR3 coding DNA: TGTGCCAGCAGCTTAGTTTTTAGGCCCTCTAACTATGGCTACACCTTC. The encoded protein is CASSLVFRPSNYGYTF. This rearrangement joins TRBV7-2 to TRBJ1-2; unclear D gene. Trimming left V 1 base short and J 0 bases short, with 12 bases between. The germline gives CDR1 SGHTA, CDR2 FQGNSA. This CDR3 is built from 16 residues.

V and J are TRBV7-8 and TRBJ1-1; the D gene is possibly TRBD1 (5 bases). This CDR3 has 12 residues. CDR1 SGHVS and CDR2 FQNEAQ come from the germline V gene. Between the trimmed V and J ends, which lost 5 bases and 7 bases, there was a span of 11 bases. The CDR3 region has the DNA TGTGCCAGCAGCCGGGGACGGGATGAAGCTTTCTTT. It yields the protein CASSRGRDEAFF. The whole variable domain, filled in from reference TRBV7-8 and TRBJ1-1, reads GAGVSQSPRYKVAKRGQDVALRCDPISGHVSLFWYQQALGQGPEFLTYFQNEAQLDKSGLPSDRFFAERPEGSVSTLKIQRTQQEDSAVYLCASSRGRDEAFFGQGTRLTVV.

As for this clone: Other nucleotide sequences from this sample produce the same CDR3. This chain uses TRBV7-9 with TRBJ2-1; possibly TRBD1 for D (5 bases). V lost 5 bases and J lost 2, with 13 bases in between. The CDR3 length is 15 residues. Looked up from germline, CDR1 is SEHNR and CDR2 is FQNEAQ (reference sequence). CDR3 residues: CASSLTQGTYNEQFF. As DNA, the CDR3 is TGTGCCAGCAGCCTGACCCAGGGAACCTACAATGAGCAGTTCTTC.

The V gene is TRBV5-4, the J gene TRBJ2-3; 10 bases are shared with TRBD2. CDR3 length: 19 residues. In germline, CDR1 is SGHNT, CDR2 YYREEE (reference sequence). The V segment lost 1 base and the J segment 0 bases; nucleotides outside the gene matches: 11. CDR3 in amino acids: CASSLMASGGPLSTDTQYF. Here the CDR3 DNA reads TGTGCCAGCAGCTTGATGGCTAGCGGGGGACCGCTGAGCACAGATACGCAGTATTTT.

This rearrangement joins TRBV6-7 to TRBJ2-3; 7 positions agree with TRBD2. TRBV6-7 is treated as an ORF (open reading frame) with a function not yet certain. The CDR3 runs 15 residues. The V gene end was trimmed by 8 bases and the J gene end by 0 bases; junction bases not matched to a gene: 8. The CDR3 nucleotides are TGTGCCAGCCCGATGGATAGCGGGAGCACAGATACGCAGTATTTT. Translation: CASPMDSGSTDTQYF.

The chain is built from TRBV27 and TRBJ2-3; 8 nucleotides align to TRBD2. V dropped 5 bases and J dropped 0; count of bases not matched to a gene: 7. The CDR3 totals 16 residues. Germline V gene sequence: CDR1 MNHEY, CDR2 SMNVEV (reference sequence). The CDR3 loop reads CASSESGRRSTDTQYF. In DNA, the CDR3 is TGTGCCAGCAGTGAGAGCGGGAGAAGAAGCACAGATACGCAGTATTTT.

CDR3 bases: TGTGCCAGCAGCTTAGGGGGTGAGGGACTAGAAAATTCACCCCTCCACTTT. The encoded protein is CASSLGGEGLENSPLHF. V is TRBV13 and J is TRBJ1-6, with a possible D match to TRBD1 (5 bases). V dropped 0 bases and J dropped 7 bases, with 16 bases sitting between them. Germline CDR1 is PRHDT and CDR2 is FYEKMQ (reference sequence). This CDR3 comprises 17 residues.

The chain has TRBV6-1 and TRBJ2-3, with unresolved D. This CDR3 contains 13 residues. Germline CDR1 and CDR2: MNHNS and SASEGT. V was shortened by 2 bases and J by 2 bases, with 5 bases between the two germline ends. The DNA for the CDR3 is TGTGCCAGCAGTGAACGGGCCACAGATACGCAGTATTTT. It yields the protein CASSERATDTQYF.

This chain connects TRBV4-2 to TRBJ1-3; TRBD1 aligns across 9 bases. V lost 4 bases, J lost 1 base, and 5 bases stayed unmatched. CDR1 is LGHNA and CDR2 is YNFKEQ in the germline V gene. The CDR3 runs 16 residues. The CDR3 sequence is CASSRNRGLSGNTIYF. CDR3 DNA sequence: TGTGCCAGCAGCCGTAACAGGGGGCTGTCTGGAAACACCATATATTTT.

The table lists this clone with a count of one. The V and J genes are TRBV5-6 and TRBJ2-5; D remains unclear. The DNA end lines up better with TRBJ2-7; the J call may be wrong. The CDR3 totals 15 residues. Germline assignment: CDR1 SGHDT and CDR2 YYEEEE. DNA of the CDR3: TGTGCCAGCAGCCTGCGGTGGGATCAAGTCTACGAGCAGTACTTC. Translating it yields CASSLRWDQVYEQYF.

This sequence joins TRBV4-1 and TRBJ2-3; D is perhaps TRBD1 or TRBD2 (7 bases each). Trimming pared 3 bases from V and 4 bases from J, leaving 23 bases between. Germline lookup yields CDR1 MGHRA and CDR2 YSYEKL. The CDR3 runs 18 residues. DNA for the CDR3: TGCGCCAGCAGCCATGGTGGGTCCAGGGGGGGGTTCGCAGATACGCAGTATTTT. Its protein product is CASSHGGSRGGFADTQYF.

The V and J genes are TRBV6-6 and TRBJ2-7; D is unresolved. Per germline, CDR1 MNHNY and CDR2 SVGAGI (reference sequence). This CDR3 spans 13 amino acids. The V end lost 1 base, the J end lost 5 bases, and 9 bases lay between the germline ends. CDR3 nucleotide sequence: TGTGCCAGCAGTTACTGGAGATCGGACGAGCAGTACTTC. Translating gives CASSYWRSDEQYF.

This chain joins TRBV5-1 and TRBJ1-1, with D possibly being TRBD1 (5 bases). CDR3 length: 11 amino acids. V was pared by 4 bases and J by 8 bases, with 9 bases between. From germline, CDR1 is SGHRS and CDR2 YFSETQ. CDR3 sequence (DNA): TGCGCCAGCAGCACGGACATGGAAGCTTTCTTT. It translates to CASSTDMEAFF.

The chain employs TRBV7-9 and TRBJ1-2, with D unresolved. CDR1 and CDR2 (germline): SEHNR, FQNEAQ (reference sequence). The V end lost 4 bases, the J end lost 4 bases, and 10 bases lay between the germline ends. The length of the CDR3 is 13 residues. In DNA, the CDR3 is TGTGCCAGCAGCTCCGACACAGCCTATGGCTACACCTTC. It translates to CASSSDTAYGYTF.

V gene TRBV2 combines with J gene TRBJ1-4; 9 nucleotides agree with TRBD1. V trimming: 6 bases; J trimming: 10 bases; junction bases outside the gene matches: 6. This CDR3 region has 13 residues. CDR1 and CDR2 (germline): SNHLY, FYNNEI. The CDR3 region is CASSVEGQGKLFF. The CDR3 bases are TGTGCCAGCAGCGTGGAGGGACAGGGAAAACTGTTTTTT.

This sequence joins TRBV7-3 and TRBJ2-2; 9 nucleotides align to TRBD1. V lost 5 bases, J lost 6 bases, and 4 bases stayed unmatched. From germline, CDR1 is SGHTA and CDR2 FQGTGA. The CDR3 contains 14 residues. Written as DNA, the CDR3 is TGTGCCAGCAGCCGGGACAGGGCATCCGGGGAGCTGTTTTTT. Amino acid sequence: CASSRDRASGELFF.

The V and J genes are TRBV7-9 and TRBJ2-6, with TRBD2 matching over 7 bases. In germline, CDR1 is SEHNR, CDR2 FQNEAQ (reference sequence). The CDR3 is 17 residues long. Germline trimming cut 2 bases from V and 6 bases from J; bases unmatched to any gene: 10. The CDR3 reads CASSLRAGVGEANVLTF. The CDR3, as DNA: TGTGCCAGCAGCTTACGGGCGGGAGTGGGAGAGGCCAACGTCCTGACTTTC. Variable domain in full (rest from reference TRBV7-9 and TRBJ2-6): DTGVSQNPRHKITKRGQNVTFRCDPISEHNRLYWYRQTLGQGPEFLTYFQNEAQLEKSRLLSDRFSAERPKGSFSTLEIQRTEQGDSAMYLCASSLRAGVGEANVLTFGAGSRLTVL.

In its sample, this clone was seen once. This sequence joins TRBV30 and TRBJ2-5; D unclear. The CDR3 sequence is 13 residues long. Between the trimmed V and J ends, which lost 1 base and 5 bases, there was a span of 11 bases. Germline CDR1 GTSNPN, CDR2 SVGIG (reference sequence). This chain's CDR3 is CAWSGRVGETQYF. CDR3 DNA sequence: TGTGCCTGGAGTGGCCGGGTTGGGGAGACCCAGTACTTC.

The CDR3 is CASSLASGRNTDTQYF. DNA of the CDR3: TGTGCCAGCAGCTTAGCTAGCGGGAGGAACACAGATACGCAGTATTTT. The chain has TRBV7-9 and TRBJ2-3; TRBD2 aligns across 10 bases. Germline assignment: CDR1 SEHNR and CDR2 FQNEAQ (reference sequence). This CDR3 region has 16 residues. V lost 0 bases and J lost 2; bases outside the gene matches: 2. Combining the CDR3 with reference TRBV7-9 and TRBJ2-3 gives the whole variable domain DTGVSQNPRHKITKRGQNVTFRCDPISEHNRLYWYRQTLGQGPEFLTYFQNEAQLEKSRLLSDRFSAERPKGSFSTLEIQRTEQGDSAMYLCASSLASGRNTDTQYFGPGTRLTVL.

The chain links TRBV6-1 to TRBJ2-3, with 10 bases fitting TRBD2. CDR3 length equals 15 residues. Trimming cost V 7 bases and J 5 bases; bases outside gene matches: 9. The germline V gene has CDR1 MNHNS and CDR2 SASEGT. CDR3 nucleotide sequence: TGTGCCAGCAATAGGGTAGCGGGGGGTCAAGATACGCAGTATTTT. Amino acids: CASNRVAGGQDTQYF.

This chain connects TRBV9 to TRBJ2-5; D is possibly TRBD2 (6 bases). V shed 3 bases and J shed 1 base, with 10 bases lying between them. The CDR3 is 14 amino acids. CDR1 is SGDLS, CDR2 YYNGEE, per germline. CDR3 in amino acids: CASSGEAFQETQYF. CDR3 nucleotide sequence: TGTGCCAGCAGCGGGGAGGCCTTCCAAGAGACCCAGTACTTC.

V and J are TRBV13 and TRBJ2-1; 12 positions match TRBD2. After removal of 6 bases from V and 6 bases from J, the junction contained 3 bases not matched to a gene. The CDR3 is made up of 14 amino acids. Germline assignment: CDR1 PRHDT and CDR2 FYEKMQ (reference sequence). CDR3 DNA sequence: TGTGCCAGCAGGACTAGCGGGGGTGTCAATGAGCAGTTCTTC. Amino acids: CASRTSGGVNEQFF.

V gene TRBV4-1 combines with J gene TRBJ1-6; D unresolved. The germline V and J ends were trimmed by 0 bases and 11 bases, with 8 bases remaining between them. Germline V gives CDR1 MGHRA, CDR2 YSYEKL. The CDR3 is 13 amino acids. CDR3 sequence: CASSQEPSPPLHF. For the CDR3, the DNA is TGCGCCAGCAGCCAAGAACCCAGTCCACCCCTCCACTTT.

By share of the sample, this clone is medium-sized. The V gene is TRBV9, the J gene TRBJ1-6, with 7 positions matching TRBD1. The V and J ends lost 3 bases and 2 bases, in that order; junction bases with no gene match: 5. Germline V gene sequence: CDR1 SGDLS, CDR2 YYNGEE. This CDR3 spans 16 amino acids. CDR3 amino acids: CASSAGDSPYNSPLHF. In DNA, the CDR3 is TGTGCCAGCAGCGCCGGGGACAGTCCCTATAATTCACCCCTCCACTTT.

The chain joins TRBV9 to TRBJ1-1; D is uncertain. This CDR3 region has 15 residues. Per germline, CDR1 SGDLS and CDR2 YYNGEE. V gave up 0 bases and J gave up 8 bases, with 17 bases separating them. This CDR3 reads CASSVGDGWVLEAFF. The CDR3 DNA reads as TGTGCCAGCAGCGTAGGCGACGGGTGGGTACTAGAAGCTTTCTTT.

The chain employs TRBV7-9 and TRBJ2-5, with TRBD1 matching 7 bases. The length of the CDR3 is 15 residues. Germline assignment: CDR1 SEHNR and CDR2 FQNEAQ (reference sequence). The trim removed 1 base at V and 1 base at J, leaving 3 bases unmatched. CDR3 amino acids: CASSLGTGFQETQYF. The CDR3 DNA reads as TGTGCCAGCAGCTTAGGGACAGGCTTCCAAGAGACCCAGTACTTC.

V usage is TRBV11-2 and J usage is TRBJ2-5, with TRBD1 as a possible D gene (6 bases). Germline assignment: CDR1 SGHAT and CDR2 FQNNGV. CDR3 length: 16 residues. V was pared by 0 bases and J by 5 bases, with 16 bases between. The CDR3 coding sequence is TGTGCCAGCAGCTTAGATGGCTGGCAGGGGTCCGAGACCCAGTACTTC. It codes for CASSLDGWQGSETQYF.